These T cell receptor beta chains were read from a single sample in a study of blood T cell repertoires in COVID-19. The protocol was immunoSEQ multiplex PCR, while the TCRdb copy is restricted to in-frame clones and leaves out a portion. The sample yields roughly 200,000 clones, less than 90% seen once. The material sequenced was PBMCs or T cells enriched from blood (not recorded which). Every receptor here comes from a woman aged 45 to 65 in a cohort exposed to, infected with or recovered from COVID-19 (not recorded which). Each CDR3 is given with its conserved first and last residue. D genes are given only for firm matches.

CDR3 protein | V gene | D gene
CASSYRRTTDTQYF | TRBV2 | .
CASSSGVRTEAFF | TRBV12-3/TRBV12-4 | .
CASTPGTGGMETQYF | TRBV9 | TRBD1
CASSRHRAKNEKLFF | TRBV7-9 | .
CASSPLSGNTIYF | TRBV6-5 | .
CASSLQGVEAFF | TRBV5-1 | .
CASSPWTSGGASHIHNEQFF | TRBV19 | TRBD2
CASSFSGEYGYTF | TRBV12-3/TRBV12-4 | .
CASSFEGQGRNTEAFF | TRBV5-6 | TRBD1
CAWSDGSGGAAKNIQYF | TRBV30 | TRBD2
CSVEVSLNTEAFF | TRBV29-1 | .
CASSPDGTGYDTQYF | TRBV4-2 | TRBD1
CASDDFRGEKLFF | TRBV28 | .
CAWSGGGSSYEQYF | TRBV30 | TRBD2
CASSVQGNYGYTF | TRBV19 | .
CASGSRATYEQYF | TRBV7-2 | .
CASSPGTSGGKTQYF | TRBV3-1/TRBV3-2 | TRBD2
CASSEATGFSGNTIYF | TRBV5-1 | TRBD1
CASSRRGASSVANVLTF | TRBV7-9 | TRBD2
CASSASGGDDEQYF | TRBV5-1 | TRBD2
CASSQDRGRGINYGYTF | TRBV4-3 | .
CASSPTGVLGAPLHF | TRBV28 | .
CASSYSDRGEAFF | TRBV3-1/TRBV3-2 | TRBD1
CASSLDRGVAYNEQFF | TRBV5-6 | TRBD1
CASSSTEKTEAFF | TRBV2 | .
CASSQAWTGGNTEAFF | TRBV4-3 | TRBD1
CASSKIQGINWAEAFF | TRBV6-2/TRBV6-3 | TRBD1
CASSVAVTRAQSEQFF | TRBV9 | .
CASRRPGTNTEAFF | TRBV7-9 | .
CASSPEWGGTPGLNGYTF | TRBV18 | .
CASIGTESNTEAFF | TRBV7-8 | .
CASSSLEQGYEQFF | TRBV6-6 | .
CASSPYRENTGELFF | TRBV18 | .
CASSYTRVNTEAFF | TRBV6-5 | .
CAWSVHPYEQYF | TRBV30 | .
CASSMTVKFASGANVLTF | TRBV9 | .
CASSRGLAGSYEQYF | TRBV4-2 | TRBD2